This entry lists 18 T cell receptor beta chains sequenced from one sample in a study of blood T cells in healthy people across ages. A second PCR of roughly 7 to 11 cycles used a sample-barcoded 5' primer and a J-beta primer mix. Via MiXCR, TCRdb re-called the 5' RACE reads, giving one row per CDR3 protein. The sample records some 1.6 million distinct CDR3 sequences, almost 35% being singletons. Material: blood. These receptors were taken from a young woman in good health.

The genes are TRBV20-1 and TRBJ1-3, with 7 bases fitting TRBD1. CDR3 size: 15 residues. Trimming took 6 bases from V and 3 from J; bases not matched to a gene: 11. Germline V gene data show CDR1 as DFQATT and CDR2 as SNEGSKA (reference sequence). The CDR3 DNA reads TGCAGTGCACCCTCCGGACAGGCTTTTGGAAACACCATATATTTT. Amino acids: CSAPSGQAFGNTIYF.

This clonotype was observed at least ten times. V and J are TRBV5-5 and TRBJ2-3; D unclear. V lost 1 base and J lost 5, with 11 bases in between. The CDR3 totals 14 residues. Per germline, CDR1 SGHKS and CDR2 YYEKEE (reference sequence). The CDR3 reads CASSLQFWRDTQYF. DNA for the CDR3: TGTGCCAGCAGCTTGCAGTTCTGGAGAGATACGCAGTATTTT.

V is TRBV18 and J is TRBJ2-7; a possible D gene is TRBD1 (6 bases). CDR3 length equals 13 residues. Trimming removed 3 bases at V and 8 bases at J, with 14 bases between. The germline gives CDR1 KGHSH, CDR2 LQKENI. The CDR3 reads CASSPSGVGQQYF. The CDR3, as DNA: TGTGCCAGCTCACCCTCAGGGGTGGGGCAGCAGTACTTC.

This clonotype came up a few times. DNA of the CDR3: TGTGCCAGCAGTGAGGGCGGAACTAACTATGGCTACACCTTC. Translating it yields CASSEGGTNYGYTF. The V and J genes are TRBV6-1 and TRBJ1-2; no clear D. Trimming shortened V by 3 bases and J by 0 bases, and 8 bases separated the two germline ends. Germline V gene sequence: CDR1 MNHNS, CDR2 SASEGT. The CDR3 has 14 residues.

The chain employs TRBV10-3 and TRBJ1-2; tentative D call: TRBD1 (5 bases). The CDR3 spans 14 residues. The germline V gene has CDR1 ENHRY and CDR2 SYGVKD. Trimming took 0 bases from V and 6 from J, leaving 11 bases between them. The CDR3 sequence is CAISESRGSNGYTF. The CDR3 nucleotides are TGTGCCATCAGTGAGTCTAGGGGATCCAATGGCTACACCTTC.

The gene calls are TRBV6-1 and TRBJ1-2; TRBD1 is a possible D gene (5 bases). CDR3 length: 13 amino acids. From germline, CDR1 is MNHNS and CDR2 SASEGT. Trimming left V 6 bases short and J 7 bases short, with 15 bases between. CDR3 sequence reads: CASSQDRIAGYTF. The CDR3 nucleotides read TGTGCCAGCAGCCAAGACAGAATAGCTGGCTACACCTTC.

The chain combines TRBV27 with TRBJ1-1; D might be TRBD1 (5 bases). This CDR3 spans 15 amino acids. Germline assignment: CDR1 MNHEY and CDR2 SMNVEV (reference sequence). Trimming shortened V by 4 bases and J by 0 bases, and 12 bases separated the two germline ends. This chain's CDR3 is CASSSRQTLNTEAFF. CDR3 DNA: TGTGCCAGCAGTTCCCGACAGACCTTGAACACTGAAGCTTTCTTT.

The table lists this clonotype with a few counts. CDR3 coding DNA: TGCAGTGCTAGAGATCTCGTAGCGGGAGGTTACGAGCAGTACTTC. Amino acids: CSARDLVAGGYEQYF. The J gene is TRBJ2-7, the V gene TRBV20-1; 10 bases line up with TRBD2. The CDR3 totals 15 residues. V trimming: 0 bases; J trimming: 4 bases; junction bases outside the gene matches: 6. Germline CDR1 is DFQATT and CDR2 is SNEGSKA (reference sequence).

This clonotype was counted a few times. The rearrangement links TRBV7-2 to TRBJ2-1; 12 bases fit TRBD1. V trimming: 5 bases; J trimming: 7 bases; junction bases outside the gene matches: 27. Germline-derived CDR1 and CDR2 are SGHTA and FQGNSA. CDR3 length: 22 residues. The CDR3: CASSRMAWTTRDRGRSSNEQFF. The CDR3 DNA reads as TGTGCCAGCAGCCGCATGGCCTGGACAACCCGGGACAGGGGGCGTTCGAGTAATGAGCAGTTCTTC.

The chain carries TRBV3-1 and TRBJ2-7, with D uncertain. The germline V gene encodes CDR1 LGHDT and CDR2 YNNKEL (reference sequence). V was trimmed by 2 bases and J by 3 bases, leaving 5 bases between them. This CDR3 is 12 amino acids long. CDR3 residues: CASSQHRYEQYF. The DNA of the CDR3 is TGTGCCAGCAGCCAACACCGCTACGAGCAGTACTTC.

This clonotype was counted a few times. CDR3 residues: CASSLYESSYNEQFF. Written as DNA, the CDR3 is TGTGCCAGCAGTTTATACGAGAGCTCCTACAATGAGCAGTTCTTC. The rearrangement uses TRBV12-3 or TRBV12-4 and TRBJ2-1; D is ambiguous. Trimming cost V 2 bases and J 0 bases, with 8 bases left between them. This CDR3 contains 15 residues.

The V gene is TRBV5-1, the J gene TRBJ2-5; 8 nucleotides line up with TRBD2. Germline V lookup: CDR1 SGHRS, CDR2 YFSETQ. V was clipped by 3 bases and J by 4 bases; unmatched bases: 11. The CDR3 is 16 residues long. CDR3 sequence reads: CASSSTTGGLRETQYF. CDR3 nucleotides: TGCGCCAGCAGCTCAACTACGGGGGGGCTTAGAGAGACCCAGTACTTC.

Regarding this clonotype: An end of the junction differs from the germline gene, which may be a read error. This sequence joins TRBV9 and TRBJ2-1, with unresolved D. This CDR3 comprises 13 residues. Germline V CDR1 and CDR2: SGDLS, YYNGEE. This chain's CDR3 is CVSSVGLLSEQFF. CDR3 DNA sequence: TGTGTCAGCAGCGTAGGTCTGCTTAGTGAGCAGTTCTTC. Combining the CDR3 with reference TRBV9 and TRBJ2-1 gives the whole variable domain DSGVTQTPKHLITATGQRVTLRCSPRSGDLSVYWYQQSLDQGLQFLIQYYNGEERAKGNILERFSAQQFPDLHSELNLSSLELGDSALYFCVSSVGLLSEQFFGPGTRLTVL.

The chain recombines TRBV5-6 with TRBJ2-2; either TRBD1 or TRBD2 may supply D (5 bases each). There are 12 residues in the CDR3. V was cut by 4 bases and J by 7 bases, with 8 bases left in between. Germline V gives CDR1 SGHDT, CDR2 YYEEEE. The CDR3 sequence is CASSMGVGELFF. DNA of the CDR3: TGTGCCAGCAGCATGGGGGTCGGGGAGCTGTTTTTT.

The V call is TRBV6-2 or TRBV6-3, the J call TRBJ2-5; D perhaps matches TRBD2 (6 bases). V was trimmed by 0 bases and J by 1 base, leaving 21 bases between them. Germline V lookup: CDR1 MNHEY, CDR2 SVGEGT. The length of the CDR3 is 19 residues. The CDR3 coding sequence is TGTGCCAGCAGTTACTCGACTAGGCGGGTTAGTTCCTCCCAAGAGACCCAGTACTTC. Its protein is CASSYSTRRVSSSQETQYF.

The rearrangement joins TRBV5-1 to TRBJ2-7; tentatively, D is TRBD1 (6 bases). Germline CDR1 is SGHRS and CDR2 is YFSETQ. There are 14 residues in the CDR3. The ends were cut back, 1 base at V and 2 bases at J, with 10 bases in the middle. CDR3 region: CASSLTNRAYEQYF. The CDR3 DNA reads TGCGCCAGCAGCTTGACAAACAGGGCCTACGAGCAGTACTTC.

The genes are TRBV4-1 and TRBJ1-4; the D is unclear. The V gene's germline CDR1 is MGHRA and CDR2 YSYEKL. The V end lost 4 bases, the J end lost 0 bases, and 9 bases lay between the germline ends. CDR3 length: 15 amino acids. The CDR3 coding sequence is TGCGCCAGCAGCCTTCAACTTGCAACTAATGAAAAACTGTTTTTT. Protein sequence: CASSLQLATNEKLFF.

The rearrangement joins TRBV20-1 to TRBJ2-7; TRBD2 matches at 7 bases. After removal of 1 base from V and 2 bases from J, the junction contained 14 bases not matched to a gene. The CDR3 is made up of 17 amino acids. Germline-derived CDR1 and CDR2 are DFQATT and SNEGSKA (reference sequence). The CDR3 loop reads CSARGPGRRDYTYEQYF. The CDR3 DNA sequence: TGCAGTGCTAGAGGTCCCGGCCGACGGGACTACACCTACGAGCAGTACTTC.